This note documents a single T cell receptor (beta chain) sequence. The antigen is undetermined. The 5'RACE method, run with constant-segment primers, produced TCR alpha and TCR beta cDNA libraries (carrying sample barcodes and UMIs). TCRdb re-called the 5' RACE reads through MiXCR, storing one row per CDR3 protein. Counted here are about 150,000 distinct CDR3 sequences, about an eighth occurring once; the ten biggest clones make up 2.5% to 3.5%. The entry originates in a study of T-cell memory formation after mild COVID-19. Study-level results: Clones contracting across day 15 to 85 had a balanced CD4/CD8 profile; later expanding clones leaned CD4+.

V lost 3 bases, J lost 11 bases, and 12 bases stayed unmatched. The CDR3 contains 15 residues. Germline V gives CDR1 SGHVS, CDR2 FNYEAQ. The material sequenced was PBMCs or a T cell subset sorted from them (not recorded which). This receptor was identified in a man between 18 and 35 years old who had mild COVID-19 (a few samples of this study predate the infection). Cell type and time point are not known. The chain is built from TRBV7-6 and TRBJ2-1; 8 positions match TRBD1. DNA of the CDR3: TGTGCCAGCAGCTTTGGGGCCAGGGGGCAAAGTAAGCAGTTCTTC. Translating it yields CASSFGARGQSKQFF.